Presented here are 14 T cell receptor beta chains from one specimen sequenced in a study of T cells in Graves' hyperthyroidism and ophthalmopathy. It was RNA transcripts that yielded the amplified TCR beta CDR3 regions. RT-PCR in the first round (using the HTBI primer set) targeted the TCR CDR3. TCRdb passed the multiplex PCR reads through MiXCR, listing each CDR3 protein once. In the table there are some 400,000 distinct CDR3 sequences, about 18% of which are singletons. Sequenced material: blood. The source of these receptors is a woman in her late teens or twenties with Graves' hyperthyroidism.

This clonotype showed up many times. This chain uses TRBV28 with TRBJ1-5; unclear D gene. V lost 3 bases and J 6 bases, leaving 6 bases between the germline ends. CDR3 length equals 12 residues. Germline CDR1 is MDHEN and CDR2 is SYDVKM. In DNA, the CDR3 is TGTGCCAGCAGTTTGATGAGTCAGCCCCAGCATTTT. Encoded protein: CASSLMSQPQHF.

This clonotype was counted ten times or more. At one of its ends the junction is not consistent with the germline gene, which may arise from a read error. This chain connects TRBV7-2 to TRBJ1-1; D is uncertain. CDR1 is SGHTA and CDR2 is FQGNSA in the germline V gene. This CDR3 comprises 13 residues. The CDR3: CASSLDHTVMSLF. CDR3 nucleotide sequence: TGTGCCAGCAGCTTAGATCACACGGTGATGTCTCTCTTT.

The V gene is TRBV12-3 or TRBV12-4, the J gene TRBJ1-1; no clear D. The CDR3 has 12 amino acids. V gave up 3 bases and J gave up 2 bases, with 4 bases separating them. This chain's CDR3 is CASSFKNTEAFF. The CDR3 DNA follows: TGTGCCAGCAGTTTCAAAAACACTGAAGCTTTCTTT.

There are many counts of this clonotype. The CDR3 region has the DNA TGCGCCAGCAGCCAAGATCCGGGGGGTTCTTACGAGCAGTACTTC. This translates into CASSQDPGGSYEQYF. The V call is TRBV4-1, the J call TRBJ2-7, with 7 bases that match TRBD2. The trim removed 0 bases at V and 4 bases at J, leaving 6 bases unmatched. CDR1 and CDR2 from the germline V gene are MGHRA and YSYEKL. The CDR3 sequence is 15 residues long.

In this sample, this clonotype turned up many times. The chain has TRBV7-9 and TRBJ1-1; possible D gene TRBD1, 5 bases. The V end lost 4 bases, the J end lost 5 bases, and 14 bases lay between the germline ends. The CDR3 is 14 residues long. Germline V gene sequence: CDR1 SEHNR, CDR2 FQNEAQ (reference sequence). This CDR3 reads CASSWSGAGTEAFF. The CDR3 DNA sequence: TGTGCCAGCAGCTGGTCCGGGGCGGGTACTGAAGCTTTCTTT.

The CDR3 region has the DNA TGCGCCAGCTCACTCTTGGGACAGGGATCCTACGAGCAGTACTTC. This translates into CASSLLGQGSYEQYF. V and J are TRBV5-1 and TRBJ2-7; 9 nucleotides agree with TRBD1. J gave up 1 base and V 7 bases, and 9 bases lay outside the gene matches. The CDR3 consists of 15 residues. Germline V gene data show CDR1 as SGHRS and CDR2 as YFSETQ.

This clonotype was observed at least ten times. The chain uses TRBV20-1 and TRBJ1-2; D is unclear. Germline values: CDR1 DFQATT, CDR2 SNEGSKA (reference sequence). The CDR3 extends over 14 amino acids. The V and J ends lost 0 bases and 4 bases respectively, with 12 bases between them. CDR3 DNA sequence: TGCAGTGCTAGAGATGTGGAGTTAACCTATGGCTACACCTTC. This translates into CSARDVELTYGYTF.

Many counts were recorded for this clonotype. The chain has TRBV4-2 and TRBJ2-7; 9 bases fit TRBD1. The germline gives CDR1 LGHNA, CDR2 YNFKEQ. V shed 2 bases, J shed 4 bases, and the junction held 6 bases outside the gene matches. There are 15 residues in the CDR3. DNA of the CDR3: TGTGCCAGCAGCCAATTGGGACAGGGAAATTACGAGCAGTACTTC. Amino acids: CASSQLGQGNYEQYF.

The rearrangement uses TRBV19 and TRBJ1-5; unclear D gene. The CDR3 has 16 residues. The V end was cut by 5 bases, the J end by 3 bases, with 17 bases between. Germline V gives CDR1 LNHDA, CDR2 SQIVND (reference sequence). CDR3 region: CASSPRRGIYNQPQHF. In DNA, the CDR3 is TGTGCCAGTAGTCCTCGACGGGGAATTTACAATCAGCCCCAGCATTTT.

This clonotype has ten or more counts. V and J are TRBV5-6 and TRBJ1-5; D perhaps matches TRBD1 (6 bases). The CDR3 has 14 residues. Germline V gene sequence: CDR1 SGHDT, CDR2 YYEEEE. V gave up 3 bases and J gave up 3 bases, with 10 bases separating them. This chain's CDR3 is CASSSGTLNQPQHF. The CDR3 bases are TGTGCCAGCAGCTCCGGGACACTCAATCAGCCCCAGCATTTT.

The chain links TRBV6-1 to TRBJ1-5; 9 positions agree with TRBD1. CDR1 is MNHNS and CDR2 is SASEGT in the germline V gene. V shed 6 bases and J 6 bases; nucleotides not matched to a gene: 3. This CDR3 has 13 amino acids. The CDR3 DNA follows: TGTGCCAGCAGGGGACAGGGCCTTCAGCCCCAGCATTTT. Translation gives CASRGQGLQPQHF.

Points on this clonotype: Its ends do not fully match the called genes, so a read error is possible. V and J are TRBV12-3 or TRBV12-4 and TRBJ1-6, with 9 positions matching TRBD1. The CDR3 covers 13 residues. CDR3 DNA sequence: TGTTCCAGCAGGGACAGGGTACAATCACCCCTCCACTTT. Its translation is CSSRDRVQSPLHF.

This clonotype has ten or more counts. The chain is built from TRBV12-3 or TRBV12-4 and TRBJ1-1; D perhaps matches TRBD1 (5 bases). The CDR3 has 14 residues. V lost 4 bases, J lost 11 bases, and 20 bases lay in between. The CDR3 DNA sequence: TGTGCCAGCAGTTCTCTATCGGGCGTTTGGGGGGCTTTCTTT. Its protein product is CASSSLSGVWGAFF.

This clonotype was counted ten times or more. The chain has TRBV14 and TRBJ2-5; D uncertain. The V gene's germline CDR1 is SGHDN and CDR2 FVKESK. V lost 4 bases and J lost 5, with 8 bases in between. This CDR3 is built from 12 residues. CDR3 loop: CASSPETETQYF. The CDR3 nucleotides are TGTGCCAGCAGCCCTGAGACGGAGACCCAGTACTTC.